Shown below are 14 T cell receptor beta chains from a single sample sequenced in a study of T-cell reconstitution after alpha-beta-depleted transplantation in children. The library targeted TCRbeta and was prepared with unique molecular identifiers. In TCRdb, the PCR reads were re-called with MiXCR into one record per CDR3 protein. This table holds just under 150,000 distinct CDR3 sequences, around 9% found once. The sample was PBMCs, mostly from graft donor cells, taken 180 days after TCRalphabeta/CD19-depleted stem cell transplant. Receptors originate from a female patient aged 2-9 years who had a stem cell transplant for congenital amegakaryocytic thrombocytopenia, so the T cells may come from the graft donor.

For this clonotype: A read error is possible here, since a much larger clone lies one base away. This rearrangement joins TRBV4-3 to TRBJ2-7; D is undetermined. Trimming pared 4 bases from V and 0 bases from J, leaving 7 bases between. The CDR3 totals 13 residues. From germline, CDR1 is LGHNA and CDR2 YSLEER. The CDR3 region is CASSPAISYEQYF. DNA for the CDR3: TGCGCCAGCAGCCCAGCGATCTCCTACGAGCAGTACTTC.

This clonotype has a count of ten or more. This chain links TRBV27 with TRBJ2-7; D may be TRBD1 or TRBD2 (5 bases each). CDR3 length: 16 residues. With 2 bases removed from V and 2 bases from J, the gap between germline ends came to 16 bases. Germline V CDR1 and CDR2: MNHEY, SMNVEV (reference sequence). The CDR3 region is CASSLLGALGTYEQYF. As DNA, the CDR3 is TGTGCCAGCAGTTTACTCGGGGCCCTGGGGACCTACGAGCAGTACTTC.

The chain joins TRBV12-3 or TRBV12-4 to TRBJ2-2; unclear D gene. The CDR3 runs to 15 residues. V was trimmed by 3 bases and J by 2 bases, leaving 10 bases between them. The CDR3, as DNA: TGTGCCAGCAGTTTTGGTTTAGGTAACACCGGGGAGCTGTTTTTT. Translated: CASSFGLGNTGELFF.

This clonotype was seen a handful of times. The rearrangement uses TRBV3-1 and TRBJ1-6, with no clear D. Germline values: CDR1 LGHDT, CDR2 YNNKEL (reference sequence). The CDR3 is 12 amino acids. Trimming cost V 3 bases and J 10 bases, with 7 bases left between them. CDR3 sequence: CASSHLGSPLHF. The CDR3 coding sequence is TGTGCCAGCAGCCATCTCGGATCACCCCTCCACTTT.

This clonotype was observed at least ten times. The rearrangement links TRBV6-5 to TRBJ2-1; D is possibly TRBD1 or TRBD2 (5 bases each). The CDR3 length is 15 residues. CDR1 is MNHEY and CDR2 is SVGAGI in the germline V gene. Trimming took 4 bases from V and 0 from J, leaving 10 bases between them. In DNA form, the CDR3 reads TGTGCCAGCAGTTCCGGGACGGACTCCTACAATGAGCAGTTCTTC. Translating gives CASSSGTDSYNEQFF.

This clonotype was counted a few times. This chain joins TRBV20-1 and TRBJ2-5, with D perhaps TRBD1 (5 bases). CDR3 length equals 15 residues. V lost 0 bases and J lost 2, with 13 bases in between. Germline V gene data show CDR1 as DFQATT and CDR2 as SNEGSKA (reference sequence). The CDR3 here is CSARDLQGSQETQYF. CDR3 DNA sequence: TGCAGTGCTAGAGACCTTCAGGGTTCACAAGAGACCCAGTACTTC.

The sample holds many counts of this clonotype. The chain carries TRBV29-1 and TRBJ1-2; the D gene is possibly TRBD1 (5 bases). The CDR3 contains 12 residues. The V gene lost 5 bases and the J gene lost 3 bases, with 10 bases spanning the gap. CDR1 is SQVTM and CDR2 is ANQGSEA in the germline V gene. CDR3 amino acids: CSVFGTDYGYTF. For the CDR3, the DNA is TGCAGCGTTTTTGGGACGGACTATGGCTACACCTTC.

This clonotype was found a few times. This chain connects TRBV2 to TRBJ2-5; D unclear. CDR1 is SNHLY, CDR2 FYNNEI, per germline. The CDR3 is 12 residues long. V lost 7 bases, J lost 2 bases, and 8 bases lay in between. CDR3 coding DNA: TGTGCCAGCAAGCATGATCAAGAGACCCAGTACTTC. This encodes CASKHDQETQYF.

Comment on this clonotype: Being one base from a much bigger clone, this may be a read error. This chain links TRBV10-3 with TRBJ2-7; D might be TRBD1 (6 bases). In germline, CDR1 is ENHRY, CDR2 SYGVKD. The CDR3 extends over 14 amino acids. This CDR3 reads CAIIESLQGDEQYF. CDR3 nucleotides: TGTGCCATCATTGAGTCTTTACAGGGAGACGAGCAGTACTTC.

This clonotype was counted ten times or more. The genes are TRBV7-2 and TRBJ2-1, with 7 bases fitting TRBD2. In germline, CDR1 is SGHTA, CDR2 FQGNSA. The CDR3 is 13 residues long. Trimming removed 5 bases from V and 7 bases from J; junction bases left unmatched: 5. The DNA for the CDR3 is TGTGCCAGCAGCCTGATGCGGGGGAATGAGCAGTTCTTC. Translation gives CASSLMRGNEQFF. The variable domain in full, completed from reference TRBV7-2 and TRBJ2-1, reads GAGVSQSPSNKVTEKGKDVELRCDPISGHTALYWYRQSLGQGLEFLIYFQGNSAPDKSGLPSDRFSAERTGGSVSTLTIQRTQQEDSAVYLCASSLMRGNEQFFGPGTRLTVL.

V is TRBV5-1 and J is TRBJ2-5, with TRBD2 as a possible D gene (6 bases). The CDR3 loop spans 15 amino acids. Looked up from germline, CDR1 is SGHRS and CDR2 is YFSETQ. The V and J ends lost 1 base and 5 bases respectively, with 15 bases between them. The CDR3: CASSLSPGVTETQYF. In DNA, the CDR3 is TGCGCCAGCAGCTTGTCACCGGGGGTTACGGAGACCCAGTACTTC.

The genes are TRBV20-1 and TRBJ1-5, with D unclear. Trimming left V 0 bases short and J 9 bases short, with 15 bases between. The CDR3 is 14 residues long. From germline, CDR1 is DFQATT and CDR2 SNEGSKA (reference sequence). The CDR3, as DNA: TGCAGTGCTAGAGATCGAGGTACAATCTCGCCCCAGCATTTT. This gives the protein CSARDRGTISPQHF.

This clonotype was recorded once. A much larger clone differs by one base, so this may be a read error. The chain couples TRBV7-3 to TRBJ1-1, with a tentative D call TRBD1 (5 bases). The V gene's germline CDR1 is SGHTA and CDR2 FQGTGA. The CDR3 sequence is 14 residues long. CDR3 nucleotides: TGTGCCAGCAGCATAGGGGCCGGGAACACTGAAGCTTTGTTT. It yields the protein CASSIGAGNTEALF.

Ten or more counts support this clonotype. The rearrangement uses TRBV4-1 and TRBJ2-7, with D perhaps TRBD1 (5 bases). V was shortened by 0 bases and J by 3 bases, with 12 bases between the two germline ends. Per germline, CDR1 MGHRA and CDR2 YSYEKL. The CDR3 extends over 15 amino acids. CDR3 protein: CASSQDRQGNYEQYF. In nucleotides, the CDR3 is TGCGCCAGCAGCCAAGATCGGCAGGGAAACTACGAGCAGTACTTC.